What follows are 3 T cell receptor beta chains derived from one specimen sequenced in a study of T cells after yellow fever vaccination (dated by TCRdb to between 2017 and 2020). Library prep was done by 5' RACE. TCRdb shows the sequencer as Illumina NovaSeq 6000. Clones were called with MiXCR by TCRdb after fastp trimmed the public reads at Q25, and only in-frame beta chains were retained. Each record represents a unique CDR3 protein, reported with the most common genes and DNA among its rows. Present in this sample are more than 300,000 distinct CDR3 sequences, roughly a tenth of which were seen just once. In total, the top ten clones hold about 3.3% of the sample. Per the publication, the treatment or condition label means: live attenuated yellow fever vaccine strain. The material sequenced was CD4+ T cells sorted from PBMCs, taken 45 days after the yellow fever booster vaccination. The receptors stem from a young man who received the YFV17D yellow fever vaccine.

This clonotype was observed a handful of times. V is TRBV10-3 and J is TRBJ2-2; 9 nucleotides agree with TRBD2. Germline CDR1 reads ENHRY; CDR2 reads SYGVKD. The CDR3 totals 17 residues. J was trimmed by 2 bases and V by 4 bases; bases with no gene match: 8. CDR3 in amino acids: CAISVASGAVNTGELFF. For the CDR3, the DNA is TGTGCCATCAGTGTGGCTAGCGGGGCCGTTAACACCGGGGAGCTGTTTTTT.

In its sample, this clonotype was seen a few times. The chain combines TRBV18 with TRBJ2-3; the D call may be TRBD1 or TRBD2 (5 bases each). Trimming pared 0 bases from V and 4 bases from J, leaving 8 bases between. CDR1 and CDR2 (germline): KGHSH, LQKENI. The CDR3 consists of 14 residues. The CDR3 bases are TGTGCCAGCTCACCACCGGTGGGGGCAGATACGCAGTATTTT. Its translation is CASSPPVGADTQYF.

This clonotype was counted only a few times. The V gene is TRBV28, the J gene TRBJ1-1; 11 bases line up with TRBD1. CDR3 length: 15 residues. CDR1 and CDR2 (germline): MDHEN, SYDVKM. The trim removed 0 bases at V and 4 bases at J, leaving 1 base unmatched. The CDR3 sequence is CASSLWGTGGTEAFF. The DNA for the CDR3 is TGTGCCAGCAGTTTATGGGGGACAGGGGGCACTGAAGCTTTCTTT.